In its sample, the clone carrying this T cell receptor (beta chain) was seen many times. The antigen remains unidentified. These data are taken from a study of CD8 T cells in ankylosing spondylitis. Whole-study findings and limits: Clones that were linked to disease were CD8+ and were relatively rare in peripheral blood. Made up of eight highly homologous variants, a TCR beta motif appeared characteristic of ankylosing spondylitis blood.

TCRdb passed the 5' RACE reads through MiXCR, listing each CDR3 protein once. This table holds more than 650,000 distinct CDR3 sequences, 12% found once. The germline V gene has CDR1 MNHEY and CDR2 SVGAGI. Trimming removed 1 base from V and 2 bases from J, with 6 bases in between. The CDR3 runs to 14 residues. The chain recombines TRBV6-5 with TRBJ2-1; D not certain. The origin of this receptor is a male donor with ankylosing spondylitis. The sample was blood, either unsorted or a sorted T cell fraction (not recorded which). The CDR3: CASSYYGPYNEQFF. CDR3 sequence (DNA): TGTGCCAGCAGTTACTACGGACCCTACAATGAGCAGTTCTTC.